One and the same sample provided the 15 T cell receptor beta chains below, sequenced in a study of blood T cell repertoires in COVID-19. Only in-frame clones appear in the TCRdb table, and some are missing; sequencing was by immunoSEQ multiplex PCR. The sample has under 250,000 clones; around four fifths are singletons. Sample: peripheral blood. The receptors were gathered from a man aged 40-55 years with active or convalescent COVID-19.

The rearrangement links TRBV10-3 to TRBJ2-1; tentatively, D is TRBD1 (7 bases). Trimming shortened V by 0 bases and J by 3 bases, and 12 bases separated the two germline ends. The V gene's germline CDR1 is ENHRY and CDR2 SYGVKD. The CDR3 consists of 16 residues. The CDR3 DNA follows: TGTGCCATCAGTGAGTCCGGGCAGGGGGGCTACAATGAGCAGTTCTTC. Its translation: CAISESGQGGYNEQFF.

This chain joins TRBV10-3 and TRBJ2-3; D unclear. Trimming shortened V by 2 bases and J by 0 bases, and 9 bases separated the two germline ends. The germline V gene has CDR1 ENHRY and CDR2 SYGVKD. The CDR3 runs 15 residues. In DNA, the CDR3 is TGTGCCATCAGTGAGAGTGCTAGAAGCACAGATACGCAGTATTTT. It yields the protein CAISESARSTDTQYF.

This chain joins TRBV12-5 and TRBJ1-5; TRBD1 matches 8 bases. The CDR3 has 13 amino acids. V gave up 6 bases and J gave up 4 bases; unmatched junction bases: 2. Germline assignment: CDR1 LGHNT and CDR2 FRNRAP. Written as DNA, the CDR3 is TGTGCTAGTGGGGACAGGGCTAATCAGCCCCAGCATTTT. Translation gives CASGDRANQPQHF.

The chain is built from TRBV30 and TRBJ1-1; tentative D call: TRBD1 (6 bases). The CDR3 contains 13 residues. The germline V gene encodes CDR1 GTSNPN and CDR2 SVGIG (reference sequence). Trimming left V 4 bases short and J 1 base short, with 10 bases between. The CDR3 loop reads CAWTGQSNTEAFF. The CDR3 DNA reads TGTGCCTGGACAGGACAGTCGAACACTGAAGCTTTCTTT.

The chain joins TRBV10-3 to TRBJ1-4; no clear D gene. CDR1 is ENHRY, CDR2 SYGVKD, per germline. V was clipped by 10 bases and J by 6 bases, with 15 bases between them. This CDR3 contains 13 residues. The CDR3 region is CATATGKDEKLFF. The CDR3 nucleotides are TGTGCCACCGCGACCGGGAAGGATGAAAAACTGTTTTTT.

This chain links TRBV3-1 (or the pseudogene TRBV3-2) with TRBJ2-1; D is perhaps TRBD1 (6 bases). The CDR3 has 16 residues. The V gene's germline CDR1 is LGHDT and CDR2 YNNKEL (reference sequence). Trimming took 5 bases from V and 0 from J, leaving 14 bases between them. This chain's CDR3 is CASSKGQPSSYNEQFF. In DNA form, the CDR3 reads TGTGCCAGCAGCAAAGGACAGCCCAGCTCCTACAATGAGCAGTTCTTC.

J is TRBJ1-1 and V is TRBV19; D ambiguous. Looked up from germline, CDR1 is LNHDA and CDR2 is SQIVND (reference sequence). The germline V and J ends were trimmed by 1 base and 7 bases, with 19 bases remaining between them. The CDR3 covers 16 residues. As DNA, the CDR3 is TGTGCCAGTAGTATAGTCGCCGTTGGAGGCGGGATTGAAGCTTTCTTT. This encodes CASSIVAVGGGIEAFF.

V is TRBV14 and J is TRBJ2-2; D is possibly TRBD1 (5 bases). Trimming left V 5 bases short and J 7 bases short, with 11 bases between. Per the germline V gene, CDR1 is SGHDN and CDR2 is FVKESK. The CDR3 consists of 13 residues. The CDR3 spells CASSSLGVGELFF. DNA for the CDR3: TGTGCCAGCAGCTCTCTAGGGGTCGGGGAGCTGTTTTTT. Drawing the rest from reference TRBV14 and TRBJ2-2, the complete variable domain is EAGVTQFPSHSVIEKGQTVTLRCDPISGHDNLYWYRRVMGKEIKFLLHFVKESKQDESGMPNNRFLAERTGGTYSTLKVQPAELEDSGVYFCASSSLGVGELFFGEGSRLTVL.

The rearrangement links TRBV6-2 or TRBV6-3 to TRBJ2-3; TRBD2 matches 14 bases. CDR3 size: 16 residues. From germline, CDR1 is MNHEY and CDR2 SVGEGT. Unmatched junction bases numbered 7, after V lost 4 bases and J lost 7 bases. DNA for the CDR3: TGTGCCAGCAGTTCGTCCGGGACTAGCGGGAGATATACGCAGTATTTT. This codes for CASSSSGTSGRYTQYF.

The V and J genes are TRBV30 and TRBJ2-5, with D possibly matching TRBD2 (7 bases). Germline values: CDR1 GTSNPN, CDR2 SVGIG (reference sequence). V lost 1 base, J lost 1 base, and 13 bases lay in between. CDR3 size: 15 residues. Here the CDR3 reads CAWSGGGGGQETQYF. CDR3 DNA sequence: TGTGCCTGGAGTGGGGGGGGCGGAGGCCAAGAGACCCAGTACTTC.

This clone was seen at least ten times. The chain recombines TRBV27 with TRBJ2-6; the D gene is possibly TRBD1 (5 bases). The CDR3 is made up of 16 amino acids. The V and J ends lost 0 bases and 1 base respectively, with 7 bases between them. From germline, CDR1 is MNHEY and CDR2 SMNVEV (reference sequence). The CDR3: CASSLSSGSGANVLTF. In nucleotides, the CDR3 is TGTGCCAGCAGTTTATCGTCAGGGTCTGGGGCCAACGTCCTGACTTTC. Full variable domain (remainder filled in from reference TRBV27 and TRBJ2-6): EAQVTQNPRYLITVTGKKLTVTCSQNMNHEYMSWYRQDPGLGLRQIYYSMNVEVTDKGDVPEGYKVSRKEKRNFPLILESPSPNQTSLYFCASSLSSGSGANVLTFGAGSRLTVL.

The V call is TRBV3-1 (or the pseudogene TRBV3-2), the J call TRBJ1-1, with D maybe TRBD1 (6 bases). Germline loops: CDR1 LGHDT, CDR2 YNNKEL (reference sequence). The germline V and J ends were trimmed by 1 base and 4 bases, with 10 bases remaining between them. The CDR3 runs 14 residues. The CDR3 DNA reads TGTGCCAGCAGCCAAGTTTTAGGGGGCACTGAAGCTTTCTTT. This translates into CASSQVLGGTEAFF.

The rearrangement links TRBV12-3 or TRBV12-4 to TRBJ2-1, with 7 nucleotides matching TRBD1. The CDR3 length is 13 residues. Unmatched junction bases numbered 6, after V lost 7 bases and J lost 6 bases. CDR3 nucleotide sequence: TGTGCCAGCACCCCTGACAGGGCCAATGAGCAGTTCTTC. As protein: CASTPDRANEQFF.

This clone has just a few counts. The gene calls are TRBV10-3 and TRBJ1-1, with TRBD1 identical over 8 bases. CDR3 length equals 14 residues. J gave up 4 bases and V 6 bases, and 7 bases lay outside the gene matches. CDR1 ENHRY and CDR2 SYGVKD come from the germline V gene. For the CDR3, the DNA is TGTGCCATCAGACCAACCGACAGGGGCACTGAAGCTTTCTTT. Translation gives CAIRPTDRGTEAFF.

V gene TRBV18 combines with J gene TRBJ1-1; TRBD1 matches 9 bases. This CDR3 has 14 residues. Germline assignment: CDR1 KGHSH and CDR2 LQKENI. Losses at the gene ends were 6 bases for V and 4 bases for J; bases not matched to a gene: 6. The CDR3 spells CASSPGTGPTEAFF. CDR3 coding DNA: TGTGCCAGCTCTCCCGGGACAGGGCCCACTGAAGCTTTCTTT.